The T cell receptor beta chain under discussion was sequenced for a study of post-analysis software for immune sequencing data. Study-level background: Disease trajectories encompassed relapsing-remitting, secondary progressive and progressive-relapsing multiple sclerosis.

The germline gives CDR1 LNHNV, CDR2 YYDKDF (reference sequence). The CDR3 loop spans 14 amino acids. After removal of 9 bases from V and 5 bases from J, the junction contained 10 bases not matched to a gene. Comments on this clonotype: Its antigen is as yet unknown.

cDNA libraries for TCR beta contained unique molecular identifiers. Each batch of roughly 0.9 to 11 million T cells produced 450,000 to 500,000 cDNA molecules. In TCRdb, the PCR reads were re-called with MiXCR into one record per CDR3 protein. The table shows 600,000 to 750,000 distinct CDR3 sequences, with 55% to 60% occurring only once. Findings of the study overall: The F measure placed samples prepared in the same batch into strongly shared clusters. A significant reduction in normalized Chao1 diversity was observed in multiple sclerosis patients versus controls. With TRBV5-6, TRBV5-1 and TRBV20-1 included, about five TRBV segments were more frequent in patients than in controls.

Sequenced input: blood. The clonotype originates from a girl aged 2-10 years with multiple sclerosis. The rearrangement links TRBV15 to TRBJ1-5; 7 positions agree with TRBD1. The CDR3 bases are TGTGCCACTGCAAACAGGGGAGGCGATCAGCCCCAGCATTTT. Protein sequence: CATANRGGDQPQHF.